This T cell receptor beta chain stems from a study of lung T cells in sarcoidosis with Löfgren's syndrome. About the study: Sarcoidosis features CD4+ T cell accumulation in bronchoalveolar lavage fluid.

A single record per CDR3 protein comes from TCRdb applying MiXCR to the reads. The sample gives fewer than 25,000 distinct CDR3 sequences, around a fifth of which show up once; more than 0.7% is in the top ten. Points from the study as a whole: Shared TRAV12-1 and TRBV2 CDR3 motifs were reported across several patients.

This clonotype appeared many times. Its antigen is not known. This CDR3 has 16 amino acids. CDR1 is SNHLY, CDR2 FYNNEI, per germline. The V end was cut by 7 bases, the J end by 3 bases, with 19 bases between. The receptor was derived from a human donor with sarcoidosis (Löfgren's syndrome or another form), or a control subject (not recorded which). Sequenced sample: CD4+ T cells from bronchoalveolar lavage. The rearrangement joins TRBV2 to TRBJ1-5, with D possibly being TRBD1 (5 bases). The CDR3 spells CASTRGDARSNQPQHF. The CDR3 DNA reads as TGTGCCAGCACCCGGGGGGACGCCCGTTCCAATCAGCCCCAGCATTTT.